This passage covers 28 T cell receptor beta chains from one sample sequenced in a study of blood T cell repertoires in COVID-19. Clones were sequenced by immunoSEQ multiplex PCR, and TCRdb holds only the in-frame ones, with some missing. The sample lists about 250,000 clones; 80% to 85% were seen once. The sample taken for sequencing was peripheral blood. These receptors all stem from a person between 65 and 79 years old with COVID-19, enrolled during active disease.

This clone was picked up one time. The V gene is TRBV9, the J gene TRBJ1-1; no clear D. Per the germline V gene, CDR1 is SGDLS and CDR2 is YYNGEE. The V gene lost 2 bases and the J gene lost 7 bases, with 9 bases spanning the gap. The CDR3 sequence is 12 residues long. The DNA of the CDR3 is TGTGCCAGCAGCGTGCGTTTCGGTGAAGCTTTCTTT. Its protein is CASSVRFGEAFF. Supplemented by reference TRBV9 and TRBJ1-1, the full variable domain reads DSGVTQTPKHLITATGQRVTLRCSPRSGDLSVYWYQQSLDQGLQFLIQYYNGEERAKGNILERFSAQQFPDLHSELNLSSLELGDSALYFCASSVRFGEAFFGQGTRLTVV.

This rearrangement joins TRBV30 to TRBJ1-3, with D possibly TRBD1 on 5 matching bases. V lost 5 bases and J 0 bases, leaving 14 bases between the germline ends. This CDR3 has 15 residues. Per germline, CDR1 GTSNPN and CDR2 SVGIG (reference sequence). CDR3 amino acids: CAWARQSSSGNTIYF. The CDR3 bases are TGTGCCTGGGCCCGACAGAGTAGCTCTGGAAACACCATATATTTT.

This rearrangement joins TRBV6-6 to TRBJ1-5; 7 bases are a match to TRBD1. V gave up 6 bases and J gave up 2 bases; unmatched junction bases: 4. This CDR3 has 14 amino acids. Germline V lookup: CDR1 MNHNY, CDR2 SVGAGI (reference sequence). CDR3 in amino acids: CASRTGQGNQPQHF. In DNA, the CDR3 is TGTGCCAGCAGAACCGGACAGGGCAATCAGCCCCAGCATTTT.

The chain is built from TRBV5-6 and TRBJ2-3, with 7 bases aligning to TRBD2. V lost 6 bases and J lost 2; bases outside the gene matches: 9. The CDR3 extends over 15 amino acids. Germline V gene data show CDR1 as SGHDT and CDR2 as YYEEEE. The CDR3 region has the DNA TGTGCCAGCACCCCAGCCGGGGGGAACACAGATACGCAGTATTTT. Its translation is CASTPAGGNTDTQYF.

J is TRBJ2-3 and V is TRBV20-1; 7 bases are a match to TRBD2. The CDR3 runs 14 residues. In germline, CDR1 is DFQATT, CDR2 SNEGSKA (reference sequence). After removal of 3 bases from V and 3 bases from J, the junction contained 6 bases not matched to a gene. The CDR3 DNA reads as TGCAGTGCTAGTAGCGGGCTTCAAACAGATACGCAGTATTTT. This codes for CSASSGLQTDTQYF.

The chain joins TRBV13 to TRBJ2-1, with TRBD2 identical over 11 bases. Germline CDR1 is PRHDT and CDR2 is FYEKMQ (reference sequence). The J segment lost 12 bases and the V segment lost 3 bases, leaving 10 bases of the junction unmatched. The CDR3 is made up of 15 amino acids. CDR3 nucleotide sequence: TGTGCCAGCAGCTTTAGCGGGAGGGCCGTCGGGGGGCAGTTCTTC. Its translation: CASSFSGRAVGGQFF.

V is TRBV7-7 and J is TRBJ2-2, with 14 bases identical to TRBD2. Trimming at V came to 5 bases and at J to 7 bases, leaving 3 bases not matched to a gene. CDR3 length equals 15 residues. In germline, CDR1 is SSHAT, CDR2 FNYEAQ (reference sequence). The CDR3 DNA is TGTGCCAGCAGCCGGACTAGCGGGGGGATCGGGGAGCTGTTTTTT. Its protein product is CASSRTSGGIGELFF.

This clone was recorded once. J is TRBJ2-1 and V is TRBV3-1 (or the pseudogene TRBV3-2); 8 bases fit TRBD2. The CDR3 totals 14 residues. V trimming: 2 bases; J trimming: 7 bases; junction bases outside the gene matches: 4. The germline CDR1 and CDR2 sequences are LGHDT and YNNKEL (reference sequence). DNA of the CDR3: TGTGCCAGCAGCCAAACGGGAGGGGCGAATGAGCAGTTCTTC. As protein: CASSQTGGANEQFF.

V is TRBV10-3 and J is TRBJ2-7, with D possibly matching TRBD1 (5 bases). V lost 4 bases to trimming and J lost 0 bases, with 13 bases between them. The CDR3 runs to 15 residues. Germline assignment: CDR1 ENHRY and CDR2 SYGVKD. CDR3 sequence reads: CAISVQGATSYEQYF. In DNA form, the CDR3 reads TGTGCCATCAGTGTCCAAGGGGCAACCTCCTACGAGCAGTACTTC.

The CDR3 DNA sequence: TGCGCCAGCAGAAAAGCTATAGACAGGGACTATGGCTACACCTTC. Translation: CASRKAIDRDYGYTF. V gene TRBV4-1 combines with J gene TRBJ1-2; 7 positions match TRBD1. The CDR3 has 15 residues. The V and J ends lost 6 bases and 3 bases, in that order; junction bases with no gene match: 10. Germline V CDR1 and CDR2: MGHRA, YSYEKL.

The chain has TRBV19 and TRBJ1-4; 7 bases agree with TRBD1. J was trimmed by 6 bases and V by 6 bases; bases with no gene match: 4. Germline values: CDR1 LNHDA, CDR2 SQIVND (reference sequence). The CDR3 contains 13 residues. The CDR3 loop is CASRRTGDEKLFF. The CDR3 nucleotides read TGTGCCAGTAGAAGAACAGGGGATGAAAAACTGTTTTTT. Full variable domain (rest looked up from reference TRBV19 and TRBJ1-4): DGGITQSPKYLFRKEGQNVTLSCEQNLNHDAMYWYRQDPGQGLRLIYYSQIVNDFQKGDIAEGYSVSREKKESFPLTVTSAQKNPTAFYLCASRRTGDEKLFFGSGTQLSVL.

The gene calls are TRBV7-8 and TRBJ1-1; a weak D match, TRBD1 (6 bases). This CDR3 has 14 residues. Germline V lookup: CDR1 SGHVS, CDR2 FQNEAQ. V lost 8 bases, J lost 4 bases, and 17 bases lay in between. The CDR3 spells CASAVLQGTTEAFF. In DNA form, the CDR3 reads TGTGCCAGCGCAGTGCTTCAGGGGACCACTGAAGCTTTCTTT.

The count of this clone is one. The chain is built from TRBV5-1 and TRBJ2-5; 8 bases fit TRBD1. With 5 bases clipped from V and 2 bases from J, the junction kept 5 bases outside the gene matches. The CDR3 is 14 amino acids. From germline, CDR1 is SGHRS and CDR2 YFSETQ. CDR3 sequence: CASRTGDAQETQYF. As DNA, the CDR3 is TGCGCCAGCAGGACAGGGGACGCGCAAGAGACCCAGTACTTC. Looking up the rest from reference TRBV5-1 and TRBJ2-5 gives the full variable domain: KAGVTQTPRYLIKTRGQQVTLSCSPISGHRSVSWYQQTPGQGLQFLFEYFSETQRNKGNFPGRFSGRQFSNSRSEMNVSTLELGDSALYLCASRTGDAQETQYFGPGTRLLVL.

This chain uses TRBV7-8 with TRBJ1-5, with TRBD1 as a possible D gene (6 bases). The CDR3 is made up of 15 amino acids. Germline V gene data show CDR1 as SGHVS and CDR2 as FQNEAQ. The ends were cut back, 2 bases at V and 5 bases at J, with 13 bases in the middle. The CDR3: CASSLRDMRDQPQHF. The CDR3 bases are TGTGCCAGCAGCTTACGGGACATGAGAGATCAGCCCCAGCATTTT.

The chain joins TRBV24-1 to TRBJ2-2; D possibly corresponds to TRBD2 (6 bases). The CDR3 length is 16 residues. In germline, CDR1 is KGHDR, CDR2 SFDVKD. Trimming removed 9 bases from V and 2 bases from J, with 18 bases in between. Written as DNA, the CDR3 is TGTGCCACCCGTGGAGAACCAGCGGGTAACACCGGGGAGCTGTTTTTT. The encoded protein is CATRGEPAGNTGELFF.

This chain uses TRBV2 with TRBJ2-3; 9 bases agree with TRBD2. Unmatched junction bases numbered 11, after V lost 8 bases and J lost 2 bases. CDR3 length: 16 residues. From germline, CDR1 is SNHLY and CDR2 FYNNEI. DNA for the CDR3: TGTGCCAGCGGGGAACTAGCGGGCGACTCCACAGATACGCAGTATTTT. Translation: CASGELAGDSTDTQYF.

The V gene is TRBV19, the J gene TRBJ1-1; possible D gene TRBD1, 5 bases. The CDR3 has 15 amino acids. V was trimmed by 7 bases and J by 6 bases, leaving 21 bases between them. Per the germline V gene, CDR1 is LNHDA and CDR2 is SQIVND (reference sequence). CDR3 residues: CASTLSQGSGAEAFF. In DNA form, the CDR3 reads TGTGCCAGTACCCTATCCCAGGGAAGTGGCGCTGAAGCTTTCTTT.

This clone occurred a few times. J is TRBJ2-7 and V is TRBV3-1 (or the pseudogene TRBV3-2), with no clear D. Germline CDR1 reads LGHDT; CDR2 reads YNNKEL (reference sequence). Between the trimmed V and J ends, which lost 0 bases and 3 bases, there was a span of 3 bases. The CDR3 consists of 12 residues. The CDR3 DNA is TGTGCCAGCAGCCAAGATTACTACGAGCAGTACTTC. Its protein product is CASSQDYYEQYF.

The rearrangement uses TRBV19 and TRBJ2-2; no clear D. CDR1 and CDR2 from the germline V gene are LNHDA and SQIVND (reference sequence). The CDR3 covers 14 residues. Trimming cost V 7 bases and J 6 bases, with 15 bases left between them. This CDR3 is CASTAKTRSGELFF. Here the CDR3 DNA reads TGTGCCAGTACCGCTAAGACTCGATCCGGGGAGCTGTTTTTT.

CDR3: CASSPRPGDPNNEQFF. The CDR3 bases are TGCGCCAGCAGCCCTCGACCGGGGGACCCAAACAATGAGCAGTTCTTC. V gene TRBV4-1 combines with J gene TRBJ2-1, with D perhaps matching TRBD2 (6 bases). Trimming pared 4 bases from V and 5 bases from J, leaving 18 bases between. This CDR3 spans 16 amino acids. Germline V gene data show CDR1 as MGHRA and CDR2 as YSYEKL.

Comments on this clone: Relative to the germline gene, one junction end is altered; a read error may explain this. This specimen includes other DNA sequences encoding the same CDR3. J is TRBJ2-7 and V is TRBV15; TRBD1 agrees at 7 bases. Germline V gives CDR1 LNHNV, CDR2 YYDKDF (reference sequence). The CDR3 loop spans 15 amino acids. The CDR3, as DNA: TGCGCCACGGCAGGTAAAGCAGGGGGTTCGTACGAGCAGTACTTC. Its protein product is CATAGKAGGSYEQYF.

The chain links TRBV27 to TRBJ2-7; the match to TRBD2 covers 11 bases. Germline V gene lookup returns CDR1 MNHEY and CDR2 SMNVEV (reference sequence). V was clipped by 1 base and J by 2 bases; unmatched bases: 7. The CDR3 is 17 residues long. CDR3 sequence: CASSLFYPGLAAYEQYF. The DNA of the CDR3 is TGTGCCAGCAGTTTATTTTACCCGGGACTAGCGGCCTACGAGCAGTACTTC.

V and J are TRBV28 and TRBJ2-3, with 9 bases that match TRBD1. J was trimmed by 2 bases and V by 8 bases; bases with no gene match: 8. This CDR3 is 15 amino acids long. Germline lookup yields CDR1 MDHEN and CDR2 SYDVKM. The CDR3 loop is CASDLRDRDTDTQYF. The CDR3 DNA reads TGTGCCAGCGACCTTAGGGACAGGGACACAGATACGCAGTATTTT.

The gene calls are TRBV6-2 or TRBV6-3 and TRBJ1-5; TRBD1 matches 10 bases. CDR3 length: 16 residues. With V trimmed by 5 bases and J by 7 bases, 11 bases remained unmatched. In germline, CDR1 is MNHEY, CDR2 SVGEGT. Here the CDR3 DNA reads TGTGCCAGCAGTGTTACAGGGACAGGGGTTCGCCAGCCCCAGCATTTT. Its translation is CASSVTGTGVRQPQHF.

The rearrangement joins TRBV14 to TRBJ2-1, with 13 bases matching TRBD2. Germline values: CDR1 SGHDN, CDR2 FVKESK. The trim removed 0 bases at V and 0 bases at J, leaving 17 bases unmatched. The CDR3 is 23 residues long. CDR3: CASSQDLWTPGTSGTRSYNEQFF. Written as DNA, the CDR3 is TGTGCCAGCAGCCAAGATTTGTGGACACCAGGGACTAGCGGGACACGCTCCTACAATGAGCAGTTCTTC.

V gene TRBV5-1 combines with J gene TRBJ2-2, with 7 bases fitting TRBD1. With V trimmed by 3 bases and J by 6 bases, 8 bases remained unmatched. Germline assignment: CDR1 SGHRS and CDR2 YFSETQ. The CDR3 consists of 15 residues. CDR3 nucleotides: TGCGCCAGCAGCTCTGCCCACAGGGGTTCCGGGGAGCTGTTTTTT. It codes for CASSSAHRGSGELFF.

This clone has only one observation. This chain joins TRBV4-1 and TRBJ2-1; the match to TRBD2 covers 11 bases. Trimming removed 0 bases from V and 7 bases from J; junction bases left unmatched: 11. Germline CDR1 MGHRA, CDR2 YSYEKL. This CDR3 is built from 18 residues. The CDR3 region is CASSQDSLSTSGSNEQFF. Written as DNA, the CDR3 is TGCGCCAGCAGCCAAGACTCCCTATCCACTAGCGGGAGTAATGAGCAGTTCTTC.

V gene TRBV28 combines with J gene TRBJ1-3, with 10 bases that match TRBD1. V shed 2 bases, J shed 5 bases, and the junction held 9 bases outside the gene matches. The CDR3 is 17 residues long. CDR1 and CDR2 (germline): MDHEN, SYDVKM. CDR3 region: CASSLSRDRGLRNTIYF. The DNA of the CDR3 is TGTGCCAGCAGTTTAAGCCGGGACAGGGGACTTAGAAACACCATATATTTT.